This TCR beta chain was captured by sequencing in a study of memory CD4+ T cells and cytomegalovirus serostatus. Overall study context: This sample comes from healthy Belgian adults, 9 CMV seropositive, under 25 seronegative.

In the original workflow: After removing out-of-frame reads, approximately 2 million distinct TCRbeta sequences remained. The assay was immunoSEQ multiplex PCR, and TCRdb's table has in-frame clones only and misses some. Clone size and the V and J calls come from that table; the DNA yielded D and trimming. The data hold about 25,000 clones, with less than 80% observed a single time. The sort gate was single viable CD3+CD4+CD8-CD45RO+ cells for memory CD4+ T cells. This sequence was found in an adult in good health and CMV-seronegative. Sequencing was performed on memory CD4+ T cells from blood.

CDR3 region: CASSLGEGLTNTGELFF. The CDR3 DNA follows: TGCGCCAGCAGCTTGGGCGAGGGACTAACGAACACCGGGGAGCTGTTTTTT. The V and J genes are TRBV5-1 and TRBJ2-2; 7 bases are a match to TRBD2. Germline-derived CDR1 and CDR2 are SGHRS and YFSETQ. J lost 0 bases, V lost 0 bases, and 5 bases had no gene match. This CDR3 is 17 amino acids long.